This T cell receptor beta chain was sequenced in a study of cytomegalovirus exposure and HLA in healthy donors. Assay used: immunoSEQ multiplex PCR; TCRdb lists only in-frame clones, some missing. The data contain more than 85,000 clones, 88% of them singletons. Trimming at V came to 6 bases and at J to 4 bases, leaving 6 bases not matched to a gene. CDR1 is MDHEN, CDR2 SYDVKM, per germline. This CDR3 has 14 residues. This clone was counted only a few times. The chain couples TRBV28 to TRBJ1-5; 7 bases are a match to TRBD1. The sequenced sample consisted of PBMCs. This TCR was recovered from a young woman in good health and CMV-seropositive. The CDR3 nucleotides read TGTGCCAGCAGGCATGGGACAGAAAATCAGCCCCAGCATTTT. Translation: CASRHGTENQPQHF.